The 18 T cell receptor beta chains below all came from one sample that was sequenced in a study of blood T cell repertoires in COVID-19. The assay was immunoSEQ multiplex PCR, and TCRdb's table has in-frame clones only and misses some. The sample lists about 200,000 clones; 75% to 90% were seen once. The sequenced material came from PBMCs or T cells enriched from blood (not recorded which). The receptors derive from a man in his forties who had recovered from COVID-19.

V is TRBV6-5 and J is TRBJ2-3; D call uncertain. The CDR3 spans 10 residues. Per germline, CDR1 MNHEY and CDR2 SVGAGI. Trimming removed 8 bases at V and 4 bases at J, with 4 bases between. This chain's CDR3 is CASGSDTQYF. CDR3 DNA sequence: TGTGCCAGCGGCTCAGATACGCAGTATTTT.

V is TRBV6-5 and J is TRBJ1-2; no reliable D call. Germline lookup yields CDR1 MNHEY and CDR2 SVGAGI. Trimming shortened V by 10 bases and J by 0 bases, and 12 bases separated the two germline ends. CDR3 size: 13 residues. The CDR3 nucleotides read TGTGCCATTCCAGGACTGTCTAACTATGGCTACACCTTC. Translating it yields CAIPGLSNYGYTF.

The chain uses TRBV7-2 and TRBJ1-6, with a weak D call TRBD1 (5 bases). The CDR3 has 15 amino acids. Per germline, CDR1 SGHTA and CDR2 FQGNSA. Trimming stripped 3 bases from V and 9 bases from J, with 15 bases between. CDR3 sequence: CASSFLRDGRSPLHF. The CDR3 DNA sequence: TGTGCCAGCAGCTTTCTCAGGGATGGACGTTCACCCCTCCACTTT.

This chain connects TRBV29-1 to TRBJ2-1, with D perhaps matching TRBD2 (6 bases). There are 16 residues in the CDR3. Trimming took off 3 bases at V and 1 base at J, with 16 bases between the two ends. Germline-derived CDR1 and CDR2 are SQVTM and ANQGSEA. CDR3 sequence (DNA): TGCAGCGTTGAGAGTCTGGCGGGGCAGTCCTACAATGAGCAGTTCTTC. It codes for CSVESLAGQSYNEQFF.

This clone was seen only once. The chain recombines TRBV18 with TRBJ1-2, with D tentatively TRBD1 (6 bases). V lost 2 bases and J 0 bases, leaving 10 bases between the germline ends. CDR1 is KGHSH, CDR2 LQKENI, per germline. CDR3 length: 15 amino acids. CDR3 nucleotide sequence: TGTGCCAGCTCACCAGACAGGCACTCTAACTATGGCTACACCTTC. Translated, it gives CASSPDRHSNYGYTF.

V and J are TRBV6-1 and TRBJ2-7; 7 positions agree with TRBD1. Germline loops: CDR1 MNHNS, CDR2 SASEGT. The CDR3 totals 15 residues. With 3 bases clipped from V and 3 bases from J, the junction kept 8 bases outside the gene matches. In DNA, the CDR3 is TGTGCCAGCAGTGAGTTCCGGGACAGCAACTACGAGCAGTACTTC. Protein product: CASSEFRDSNYEQYF.

This clone was observed a few times. The V call is TRBV6-5, the J call TRBJ2-3, with a weak D call TRBD2 (7 bases). CDR1 and CDR2 from the germline V gene are MNHEY and SVGAGI. This CDR3 is 14 amino acids long. Trimming took 6 bases from V and 6 from J, leaving 16 bases between them. CDR3 residues: CASREHPGGDTQYF. In DNA form, the CDR3 reads TGTGCCAGCAGGGAGCACCCGGGGGGCGATACGCAGTATTTT.

The chain is built from TRBV3-1 (or the pseudogene TRBV3-2) and TRBJ2-1; TRBD2 agrees at 7 bases. The V gene's germline CDR1 is LGHDT and CDR2 YNNKEL (reference sequence). The CDR3 is 15 residues long. V was clipped by 1 base and J by 2 bases; unmatched bases: 2. CDR3 nucleotide sequence: TGTGCCAGCAGCCAAGGGAGCGGGGCCTACAATGAGCAGTTCTTC. It specifies CASSQGSGAYNEQFF.

This clone turned up a few times. As DNA, the CDR3 is TGTGCCAGCTCACCGGGGGGGCTTTCACCCCTCCACTTT. This encodes CASSPGGLSPLHF. The chain links TRBV18 to TRBJ1-6; maybe TRBD1 (6 bases). This CDR3 is built from 13 residues. CDR1 and CDR2 from the germline V gene are KGHSH and LQKENI. V was clipped by 3 bases and J by 9 bases, with 9 bases between them. The full variable domain, rest sourced from reference TRBV18 and TRBJ1-6, is NAGVMQNPRHLVRRRGQEARLRCSPMKGHSHVYWYRQLPEEGLKFMVYLQKENIIDESGMPKERFSAEFPKEGPSILRIQQVVRGDSAAYFCASSPGGLSPLHFGNGTRLTVT.

In DNA, the CDR3 is TGCAGCGTCGGACATAGTGAGCAGTTCTTC. It codes for CSVGHSEQFF. J is TRBJ2-1 and V is TRBV29-1; TRBD1 is a possible D gene (5 bases). Per the germline V gene, CDR1 is SQVTM and CDR2 is ANQGSEA. The CDR3 is 10 amino acids. V lost 6 bases, J lost 9 bases, and 9 bases lay in between.

J is TRBJ2-3 and V is TRBV11-2; 10 bases are a match to TRBD1. With V trimmed by 2 bases and J by 1 base, 3 bases remained unmatched. The CDR3 spans 16 residues. The germline V gene has CDR1 SGHAT and CDR2 FQNNGV. CDR3 sequence reads: CASSLRGTGGTDTQYF. The CDR3, as DNA: TGTGCCAGCAGCTTAAGAGGGACAGGGGGCACAGATACGCAGTATTTT.

The chain recombines TRBV18 with TRBJ2-1; 12 nucleotides line up with TRBD2. Trimming took 1 base from V and 3 from J; bases not matched to a gene: 7. This CDR3 comprises 18 residues. Germline CDR1 is KGHSH and CDR2 is LQKENI. As DNA, the CDR3 is TGTGCCAGCTCACCACGGACTAGCGGGACCTTAGACTACAATGAGCAGTTCTTC. This encodes CASSPRTSGTLDYNEQFF. Variable domain in full (rest from reference TRBV18 and TRBJ2-1): NAGVMQNPRHLVRRRGQEARLRCSPMKGHSHVYWYRQLPEEGLKFMVYLQKENIIDESGMPKERFSAEFPKEGPSILRIQQVVRGDSAAYFCASSPRTSGTLDYNEQFFGPGTRLTVL.

This rearrangement joins TRBV5-4 to TRBJ2-7; 7 bases fit TRBD1. The CDR3 totals 13 residues. The V gene's germline CDR1 is SGHNT and CDR2 YYREEE (reference sequence). V lost 1 base, J lost 6 bases, and 4 bases stayed unmatched. This CDR3 reads CASSLKGAREQYF. CDR3 in DNA: TGTGCCAGCAGCTTGAAGGGGGCGCGCGAGCAGTACTTC.

This clone has a single count. The rearrangement joins TRBV24-1 to TRBJ2-1; TRBD2 matches 9 bases. There are 16 residues in the CDR3. The germline CDR1 and CDR2 sequences are KGHDR and SFDVKD. V lost 3 bases to trimming and J lost 8 bases; unmatched junction nucleotides: 10. This chain's CDR3 is CATSDRPGTSIYEQFF. In DNA form, the CDR3 reads TGTGCCACCAGTGATCGCCCCGGGACTAGCATTTATGAGCAGTTCTTC.

The chain has TRBV19 and TRBJ2-3; D might be TRBD2 (5 bases). The CDR3 has 15 amino acids. With 0 bases removed from V and 5 bases from J, the gap between germline ends came to 12 bases. The germline CDR1 and CDR2 sequences are LNHDA and SQIVND (reference sequence). CDR3 protein: CASSIDRTVQDTQYF. DNA for the CDR3: TGTGCCAGTAGTATAGATCGGACTGTGCAAGATACGCAGTATTTT.

The rearrangement joins TRBV7-9 to TRBJ2-7; 10 nucleotides agree with TRBD1. CDR3 size: 15 residues. V lost 5 bases, J lost 2 bases, and 6 bases stayed unmatched. Germline assignment: CDR1 SEHNR and CDR2 FQNEAQ (reference sequence). CDR3 DNA: TGTGCCAGCAGCCATCCCGGGACAGGGGCCTACGAGCAGTACTTC. Amino acids: CASSHPGTGAYEQYF.

The chain carries TRBV6-6 and TRBJ2-1; D is unresolved. Trimming pared 6 bases from V and 0 bases from J, leaving 12 bases between. The germline gives CDR1 MNHNY, CDR2 SVGAGI (reference sequence). CDR3 length equals 15 residues. This CDR3 is CASSREMSSYNEQFF. In DNA form, the CDR3 reads TGTGCCAGCAGCCGCGAGATGAGCTCCTACAATGAGCAGTTCTTC.

This chain uses TRBV11-2 with TRBJ2-7; TRBD1 agrees at 9 bases. The CDR3 has 13 amino acids. Germline V gives CDR1 SGHAT, CDR2 FQNNGV. With 4 bases clipped from V and 3 bases from J, the junction kept 1 base outside the gene matches. This chain's CDR3 is CASSSDRGYEQYF. The CDR3 nucleotides read TGTGCCAGCAGCTCGGACAGGGGCTACGAGCAGTACTTC.